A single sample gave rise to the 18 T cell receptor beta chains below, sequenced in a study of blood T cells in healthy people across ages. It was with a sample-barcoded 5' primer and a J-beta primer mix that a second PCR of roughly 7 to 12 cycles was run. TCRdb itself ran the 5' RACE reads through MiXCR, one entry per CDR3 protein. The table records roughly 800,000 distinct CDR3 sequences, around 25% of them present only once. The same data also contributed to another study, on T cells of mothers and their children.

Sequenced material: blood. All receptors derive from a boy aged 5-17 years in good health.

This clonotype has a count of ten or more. The CDR3 region is CASSLGTGAAETQYF. The CDR3 coding sequence is TGTGCCAGCAGCTTAGGAACGGGGGCGGCGGAGACCCAGTACTTC. The chain employs TRBV7-2 and TRBJ2-5; D tentatively reads TRBD1 or TRBD2 (6 bases each). V dropped 1 base and J dropped 5 bases, with 14 bases sitting between them. In germline, CDR1 is SGHTA, CDR2 FQGNSA. The CDR3 extends over 15 amino acids.

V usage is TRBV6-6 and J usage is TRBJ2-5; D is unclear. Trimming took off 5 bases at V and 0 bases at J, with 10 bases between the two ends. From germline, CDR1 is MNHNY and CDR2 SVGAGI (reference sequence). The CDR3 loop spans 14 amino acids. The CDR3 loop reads CASSAPQHQETQYF. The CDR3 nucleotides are TGTGCCAGCAGTGCGCCACAGCACCAAGAGACCCAGTACTTC.

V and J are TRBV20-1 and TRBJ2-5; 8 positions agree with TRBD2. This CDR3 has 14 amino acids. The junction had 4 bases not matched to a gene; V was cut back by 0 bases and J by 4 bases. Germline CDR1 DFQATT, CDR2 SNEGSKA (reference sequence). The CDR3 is CSARESGLAETQYF. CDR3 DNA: TGCAGTGCTAGAGAAAGTGGACTAGCAGAGACCCAGTACTTC.

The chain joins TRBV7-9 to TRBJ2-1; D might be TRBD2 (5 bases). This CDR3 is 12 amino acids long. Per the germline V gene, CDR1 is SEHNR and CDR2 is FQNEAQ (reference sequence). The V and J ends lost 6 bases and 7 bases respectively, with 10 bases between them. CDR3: CASREVGNEQFF. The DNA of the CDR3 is TGTGCCAGCAGGGAGGTCGGTAATGAGCAGTTCTTC. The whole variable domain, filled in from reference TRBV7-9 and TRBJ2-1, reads DTGVSQNPRHKITKRGQNVTFRCDPISEHNRLYWYRQTLGQGPEFLTYFQNEAQLEKSRLLSDRFSAERPKGSFSTLEIQRTEQGDSAMYLCASREVGNEQFFGPGTRLTVL.

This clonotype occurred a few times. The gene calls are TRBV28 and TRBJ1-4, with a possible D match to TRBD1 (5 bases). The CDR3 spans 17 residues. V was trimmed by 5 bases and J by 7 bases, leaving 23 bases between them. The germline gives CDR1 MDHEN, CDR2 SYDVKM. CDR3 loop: CASSPLRTQGSGEKLFF. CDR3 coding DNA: TGTGCCAGCAGTCCATTAAGGACGCAGGGTTCCGGTGAAAAACTGTTTTTT.

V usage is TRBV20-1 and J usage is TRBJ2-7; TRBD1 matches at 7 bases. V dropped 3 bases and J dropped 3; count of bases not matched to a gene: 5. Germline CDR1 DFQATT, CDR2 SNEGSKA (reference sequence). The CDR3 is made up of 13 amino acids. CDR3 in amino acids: CSARFRQGYEQYF. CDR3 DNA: TGCAGTGCTAGGTTCAGACAGGGCTACGAGCAGTACTTC.

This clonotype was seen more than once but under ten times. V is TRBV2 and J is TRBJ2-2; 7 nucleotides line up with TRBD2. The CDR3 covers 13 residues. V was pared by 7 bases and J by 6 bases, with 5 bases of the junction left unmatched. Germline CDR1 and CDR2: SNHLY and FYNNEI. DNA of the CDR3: TGTGCCAGCACCCTGGGGGGGGCCGGGGAGCTGTTTTTT. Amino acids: CASTLGGAGELFF.

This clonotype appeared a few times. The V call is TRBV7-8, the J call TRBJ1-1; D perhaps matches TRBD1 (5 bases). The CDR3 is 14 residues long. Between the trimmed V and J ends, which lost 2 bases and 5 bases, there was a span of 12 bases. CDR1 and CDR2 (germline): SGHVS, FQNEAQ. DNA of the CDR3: TGTGCCAGCAGCTTATCATCAGGGAGGACTGAAGCTTTCTTT. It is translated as CASSLSSGRTEAFF.

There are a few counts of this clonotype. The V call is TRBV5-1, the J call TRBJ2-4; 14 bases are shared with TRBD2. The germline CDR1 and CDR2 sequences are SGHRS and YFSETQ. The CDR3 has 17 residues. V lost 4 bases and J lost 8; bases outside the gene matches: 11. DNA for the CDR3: TGCGCCAGCAGCGCGGACGGGACTAGCGGGAGTAGGGACATTCAGTACTTC. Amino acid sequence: CASSADGTSGSRDIQYF.

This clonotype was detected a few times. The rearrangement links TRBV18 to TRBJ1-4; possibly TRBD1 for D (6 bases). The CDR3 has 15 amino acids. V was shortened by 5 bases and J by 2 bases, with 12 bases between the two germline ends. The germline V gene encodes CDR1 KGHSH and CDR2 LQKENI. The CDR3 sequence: CASSATGLTNEKLFF. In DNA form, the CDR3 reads TGTGCCAGCTCAGCTACAGGGTTGACTAATGAAAAACTGTTTTTT.

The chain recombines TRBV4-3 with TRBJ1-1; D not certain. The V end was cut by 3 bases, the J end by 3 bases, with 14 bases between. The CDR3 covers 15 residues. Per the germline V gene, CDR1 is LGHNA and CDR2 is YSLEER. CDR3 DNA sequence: TGCGCCAGCAGCCAGGAGCCGAGGTGGGACACTGAAGCTTTCTTT. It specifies CASSQEPRWDTEAFF.

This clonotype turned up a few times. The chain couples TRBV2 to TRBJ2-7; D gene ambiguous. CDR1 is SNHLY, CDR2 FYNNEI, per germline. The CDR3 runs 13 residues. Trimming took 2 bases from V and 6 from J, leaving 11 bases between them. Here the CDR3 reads CASSEMARSEQYF. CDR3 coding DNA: TGTGCCAGCAGTGAAATGGCTCGTAGCGAGCAGTACTTC.

This CDR3 is CASSRTENTGELFF. The CDR3 nucleotides are TGTGCCAGCAGCAGGACAGAGAACACCGGGGAGCTGTTTTTT. The chain links TRBV7-9 to TRBJ2-2; tentatively, D is TRBD1 (6 bases). CDR1 is SEHNR, CDR2 FQNEAQ, per germline (reference sequence). V dropped 5 bases and J dropped 1 base, with 8 bases sitting between them. The CDR3 loop spans 14 amino acids.

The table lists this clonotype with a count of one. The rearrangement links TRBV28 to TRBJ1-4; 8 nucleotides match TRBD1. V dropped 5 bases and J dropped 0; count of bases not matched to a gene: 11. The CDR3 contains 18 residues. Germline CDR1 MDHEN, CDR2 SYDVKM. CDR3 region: CASSNLRDRGTTNEKLFF. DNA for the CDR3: TGTGCCAGCAGTAACCTCCGAGACAGGGGAACAACTAATGAAAAACTGTTTTTT.

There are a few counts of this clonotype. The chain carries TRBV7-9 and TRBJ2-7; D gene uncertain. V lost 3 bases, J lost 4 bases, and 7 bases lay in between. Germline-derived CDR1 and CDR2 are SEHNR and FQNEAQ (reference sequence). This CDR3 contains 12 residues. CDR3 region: CASSFLQYEQYF. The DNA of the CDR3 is TGTGCCAGCAGCTTCCTCCAATACGAGCAGTACTTC.

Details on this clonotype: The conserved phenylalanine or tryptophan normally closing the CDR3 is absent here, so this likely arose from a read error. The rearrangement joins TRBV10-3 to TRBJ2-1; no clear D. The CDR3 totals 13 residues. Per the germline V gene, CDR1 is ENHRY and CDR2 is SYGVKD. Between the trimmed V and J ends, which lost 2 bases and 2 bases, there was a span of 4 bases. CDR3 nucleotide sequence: TGTGCCATCAGTGAGACGACCTACAATGAGCAGTTCTCC. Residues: CAISETTYNEQFS.

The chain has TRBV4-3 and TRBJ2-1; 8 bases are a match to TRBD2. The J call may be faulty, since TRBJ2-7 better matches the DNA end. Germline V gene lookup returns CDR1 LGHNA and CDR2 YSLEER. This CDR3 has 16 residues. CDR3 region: CASSQDHAGGGYEQYF. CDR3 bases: TGCGCCAGCAGCCAAGATCACGCGGGAGGTGGGTACGAGCAGTACTTC.

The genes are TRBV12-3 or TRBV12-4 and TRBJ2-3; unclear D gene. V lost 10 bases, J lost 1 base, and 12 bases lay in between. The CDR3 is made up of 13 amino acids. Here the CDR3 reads CAISDGRTDTQYF. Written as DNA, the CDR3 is TGTGCCATCTCGGACGGACGCACAGATACGCAGTATTTT.